This T cell receptor beta chain was documented in a study of blood T cell repertoires in COVID-19. Study details: The United States, Italy and Spain supplied acute and convalescent COVID-19 samples. Nucleic acid was either cDNA or gDNA, and it came from T cells, B-cell-depleted T cells, or PBMCs.

Original analysis: Estimation of nucleated cell counts relied on the amplification of reference gene primers. Profiling relied on immunoSEQ multiplex PCR, and the TCRdb table lists in-frame clones only, not all of them. The DNA was the basis for D and trimming; V, J and clone size are from that table. The table lists roughly 21,000 clones, about four fifths of them singletons. The receptor's source is a human donor in a cohort sampled during active COVID-19. What was sequenced was peripheral blood.

The CDR3 region is CASRQGGTGVYTF. The CDR3 nucleotides read TGTGCCAGTCGTCAAGGGGGGACAGGGGTCTACACCTTC. The chain employs TRBV19 and TRBJ1-2; 10 bases are shared with TRBD1. In germline, CDR1 is LNHDA, CDR2 SQIVND (reference sequence). The length of the CDR3 is 13 residues. After removal of 8 bases from V and 10 bases from J, the junction contained 10 bases not matched to a gene. Supplemented by reference TRBV19 and TRBJ1-2, the full variable domain reads DGGITQSPKYLFRKEGQNVTLSCEQNLNHDAMYWYRQDPGQGLRLIYYSQIVNDFQKGDIAEGYSVSREKKESFPLTVTSAQKNPTAFYLCASRQGGTGVYTFGSGTRLTVV.